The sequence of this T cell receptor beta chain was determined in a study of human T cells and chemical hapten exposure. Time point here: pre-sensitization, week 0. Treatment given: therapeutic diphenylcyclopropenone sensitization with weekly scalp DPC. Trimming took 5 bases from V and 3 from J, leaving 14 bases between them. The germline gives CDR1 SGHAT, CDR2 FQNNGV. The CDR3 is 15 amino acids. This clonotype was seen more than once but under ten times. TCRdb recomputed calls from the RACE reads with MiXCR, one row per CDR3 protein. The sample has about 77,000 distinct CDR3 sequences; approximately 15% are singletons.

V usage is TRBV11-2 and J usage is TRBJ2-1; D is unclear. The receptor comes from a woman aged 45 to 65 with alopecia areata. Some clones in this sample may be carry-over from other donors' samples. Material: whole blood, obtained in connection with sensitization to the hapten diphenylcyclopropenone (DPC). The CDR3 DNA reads TGTGCCAGCAGCCTCTCCAGGTCCGGCTACAATGAGCAGTTCTTC. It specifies CASSLSRSGYNEQFF.